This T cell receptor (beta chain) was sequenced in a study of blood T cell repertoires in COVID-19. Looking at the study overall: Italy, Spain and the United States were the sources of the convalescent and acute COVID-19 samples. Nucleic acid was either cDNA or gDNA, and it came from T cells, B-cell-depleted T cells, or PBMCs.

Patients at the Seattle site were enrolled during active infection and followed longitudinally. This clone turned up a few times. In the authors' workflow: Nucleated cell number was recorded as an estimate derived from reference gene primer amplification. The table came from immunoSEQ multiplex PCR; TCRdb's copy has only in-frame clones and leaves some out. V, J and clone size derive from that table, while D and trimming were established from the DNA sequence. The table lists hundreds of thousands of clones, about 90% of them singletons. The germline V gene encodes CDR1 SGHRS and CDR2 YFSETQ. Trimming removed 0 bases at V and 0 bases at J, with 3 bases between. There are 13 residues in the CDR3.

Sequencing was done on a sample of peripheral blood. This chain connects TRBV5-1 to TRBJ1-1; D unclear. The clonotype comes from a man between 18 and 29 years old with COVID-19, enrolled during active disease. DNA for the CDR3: TGCGCCAGCAGCTTGGGGCTGAACACTGAAGCTTTCTTT. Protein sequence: CASSLGLNTEAFF.